The text below deals with one TCR beta chain. Its antigen is as yet unknown. An equimolar mix of two oligonucleotides served as the beta constant-region primer for TRBC1 and TRBC2. Using its own MiXCR run on the UMI-ligation and nested PCR reads, TCRdb lists one record per CDR3 protein. The sample shows 130,000 to 150,000 distinct CDR3 sequences, about 15% of them seen only once. The data are from a study of naive and memory T cell subsets. Findings of the study overall: Especially in CD8 cells, naive repertoires contained a few larger clonotypes, possibly CD45RA-re-expressing memory cells. Clonotypes here are unpaired alpha or beta chain sequences.

Germline CDR1 and CDR2: SGHDT and YYEEEE. The ends were cut back, 1 base at V and 0 bases at J, with 9 bases in the middle. The CDR3 is 15 residues long. The V and J genes are TRBV5-6 and TRBJ2-3; D is unresolved. This TCR came from a human donor in good health. Sequenced material: naive CD4+ T cells from blood. The CDR3 DNA is TGTGCCAGCAGCTTGCCCCAAACTAGCACAGATACGCAGTATTTT. Its translation: CASSLPQTSTDTQYF.